This entry lists 9 T cell receptor beta chains sequenced from one sample in a study of response to subunit inactivated influenza vaccine. In TCRdb, the RT-PCR reads were re-called with MiXCR into one record per CDR3 protein. The sample has 650,000 to 800,000 distinct CDR3 sequences, around 20% seen once. Sequenced material: PBMCs from blood, taken roughly 5 days after vaccination. The receptors were sampled from a man over 45 who received an inactivated influenza vaccine.

The chain links TRBV7-2 to TRBJ2-5; D uncertain. Trimming removed 5 bases from V and 5 bases from J, with 15 bases in between. The germline V gene encodes CDR1 SGHTA and CDR2 FQGNSA. The CDR3 runs 14 residues. The CDR3 DNA reads TGTGCCAGCAGCCCGGTCCTGTACCGCGAGACCCAGTACTTC. Translation gives CASSPVLYRETQYF.

In its sample, this clonotype was seen a few times. The chain couples TRBV28 to TRBJ2-2; D is undetermined. CDR1 is MDHEN and CDR2 is SYDVKM in the germline V gene. V lost 7 bases, J lost 5 bases, and 17 bases lay in between. The CDR3 is made up of 15 amino acids. In nucleotides, the CDR3 is TGTGCCAGCATCGGCTCCCTTGCGTTAACCGGGGAGCTGTTTTTT. It specifies CASIGSLALTGELFF.

This clonotype was seen repeatedly, ten times or more. This rearrangement joins TRBV12-3 or TRBV12-4 to TRBJ2-1, with 10 positions matching TRBD1. This CDR3 is built from 14 residues. V trimming: 5 bases; J trimming: 10 bases; junction bases outside the gene matches: 8. The CDR3 sequence: CASSPGQGSMEQFF. CDR3 DNA: TGTGCCAGCAGTCCGGGACAGGGGAGTATGGAGCAGTTCTTC.

V and J are TRBV20-1 and TRBJ1-5; unclear D gene. The germline gives CDR1 DFQATT, CDR2 SNEGSKA (reference sequence). This CDR3 region has 14 residues. V lost 3 bases, J lost 0 bases, and 9 bases lay in between. CDR3 sequence reads: CSASTGISNQPQHF. CDR3 coding DNA: TGCAGTGCTAGTACTGGGATTAGCAATCAGCCCCAGCATTTT.

To note about this clonotype: An end of the junction does not agree with germline; a read error may underlie this. CDR3 sequence reads: CATLRLARGTGTQYF. The CDR3 nucleotides are TGTGCCACCCTTCGTCTAGCGCGGGGCACAGGTACGCAGTATTTT. The rearrangement joins TRBV28 to TRBJ2-3; a weak D match, TRBD2 (6 bases). The CDR3 covers 15 residues. Germline CDR1 MDHEN, CDR2 SYDVKM.

The chain's CDR3 is CASTIIQGMNTEAFF. The CDR3, as DNA: TGCGCCAGCACCATCATTCAGGGTATGAACACTGAAGCTTTCTTT. The chain links TRBV5-1 to TRBJ1-1; TRBD1 might be the D (5 bases). Germline CDR1 SGHRS, CDR2 YFSETQ. Trimming left V 6 bases short and J 0 bases short, with 15 bases between. This CDR3 has 15 residues.

This clonotype was detected ten times or more. V and J are TRBV29-1 and TRBJ1-5; 8 bases line up with TRBD1. V trimming: 7 bases; J trimming: 2 bases; junction bases outside the gene matches: 4. This CDR3 contains 13 residues. Germline V gene lookup returns CDR1 SQVTM and CDR2 ANQGSEA. CDR3 sequence reads: CSALTGGNQPQHF. The CDR3, as DNA: TGCAGCGCACTGACAGGGGGCAATCAGCCCCAGCATTTT.

In this sample, this clonotype turned up a few times. The rearrangement uses TRBV5-1 and TRBJ2-2; D remains unclear. V dropped 4 bases and J dropped 1 base, with 8 bases sitting between them. CDR1 and CDR2 from the germline V gene are SGHRS and YFSETQ. This CDR3 comprises 14 residues. CDR3 sequence (DNA): TGCGCCAGCAGCCAACAATTGAACACCGGGGAGCTGTTTTTT. Its protein is CASSQQLNTGELFF.

This chain joins TRBV29-1 and TRBJ1-2, with D possibly matching TRBD1 (6 bases). The germline V and J ends were trimmed by 6 bases and 3 bases, with 11 bases remaining between them. Germline V CDR1 and CDR2: SQVTM, ANQGSEA. The CDR3 extends over 12 amino acids. The chain's CDR3 is CSVLQGYYGYTF. The CDR3 DNA is TGCAGCGTCTTACAGGGCTACTATGGCTACACCTTC.